Listed below are T cell receptor beta chains from one sample, sequenced in a study of siplizumab effects on memory and regulatory T cells. Measured with immunoSEQ multiplex PCR; TCRdb has only the in-frame clones, and not every one. The repertoire holds some 110,000 clones, with around 93% as singletons. The specimen sequenced was CD4+ T cells sorted from blood. These receptors were collected from a human donor in good health. Each CDR3 is given with its conserved first and last residue. A D gene is named only where the DNA matches it firmly. Part of the rows lack a size; the others show once, few, many or a class for expanded clones.

j_gene,d_gene,abundance,v_gene,CDR3nt,CDR3aa
TRBJ2-3,TRBD2,-,TRBV23-1,TGCGCCAGCAGCCAACTAGCGGGAGTGGGAGATACGCAGTATTTT,CASSQLAGVGDTQYF
TRBJ1-2,TRBD1,-,TRBV30,TGTGCCTGGAGTTCACGGACAGGGCTAAACTATGGCTACACCTTC,CAWSSRTGLNYGYTF
TRBJ1-5,-,-,TRBV30,TGTGCCTGGAGTTTGGGTAGAGGTGACTCGCCCCAGCATTTT,CAWSLGRGDSPQHF
TRBJ2-6,-,-,TRBV29-1,TGCAGCGTTGATGGTGGCGCTGGGGCCAACGTCCTGACTTTC,CSVDGGAGANVLTF
TRBJ1-5,-,-,TRBV5-8,TGTGCCAGCAGCCCCGTACTCGCGGAGCCCCAGCATTTT,CASSPVLAEPQHF
TRBJ1-5,-,-,TRBV18,TGTGCCAGCTCACCGAATCCCAGCAATCAGCCCCAGCATTTT,CASSPNPSNQPQHF
TRBJ2-6,-,once,TRBV18,TGTGCCAGCTCACATAACTCTGGGGCCAACGTCCTGACTTTC,CASSHNSGANVLTF
TRBJ1-4,-,-,TRBV19,TGTGCCAGTAGTGGGGGGGGTGAAAAACTGTTTTTT,CASSGGGEKLFF
TRBJ1-1,TRBD1,-,TRBV10-3,TGTGCCATCAGGCTAGGGACAGTCGCTGAAGCTTTCTTT,CAIRLGTVAEAFF
TRBJ2-5,TRBD1,-,TRBV18,TGTGCCAGCTCACCTATAACAGGGGTAGAGACCCAGTACTTC,CASSPITGVETQYF
TRBJ2-1,-,once,TRBV9,TGTGCCAGCAGCGAGTCCAGCGGGCTAACCACCTCCTACAATGAGCAGTTCTTC,CASSESSGLTTSYNEQFF
TRBJ1-2,TRBD1,-,TRBV10-3,TGTGCCATCAGTGAGCCCGGGACAGAATCTAACTATGGCTACACCTTC,CAISEPGTESNYGYTF
TRBJ2-3,TRBD2,-,TRBV6-5,TGTGCCAGCAGCTTAGCGGGAGTCGGCACAGATACGCAGTATTTT,CASSLAGVGTDTQYF
TRBJ2-1,-,-,TRBV19,TGTGCCAGTAGTGCCCGGGACATGGGCAATGAGCAGTTCTTC,CASSARDMGNEQFF
TRBJ2-1,-,-,TRBV4-1,TGCGCCAGCAGCCAAGAGGCGGGGAAGCAGTTCTTC,CASSQEAGKQFF
TRBJ1-1,TRBD1,-,TRBV6-5,TGTGCCAGCAGTCGTGGACAGGGAGGGACTGAAGCTTTCTTT,CASSRGQGGTEAFF
TRBJ2-2,-,-,TRBV9,TGTGCCAGCAGCGTAGGGTTAGCGGCGAACACCGGGGAGCTGTTTTTT,CASSVGLAANTGELFF
TRBJ2-5,-,-,TRBV29-1,TGCAGCGTCCCAATGGCGGGTTACCAAGAGACCCAGTACTTC,CSVPMAGYQETQYF
TRBJ2-1,-,-,TRBV7-8,TGTGCCAGCAGCTTAGCACTAAGCTCCTACAATGAGCAGTTCTTC,CASSLALSSYNEQFF
TRBJ1-2,-,once,TRBV4-2,TGTGCCAGCAGCCAAGAAGTCAGGACGTCCTATGGCTACACCTTC,CASSQEVRTSYGYTF